Listed here are 4 T cell receptor beta chains from one sample, sequenced in a study of identical twins. In TCRdb, the 5' RACE reads were re-called with MiXCR into one record per CDR3 protein. The sample contains 400,000 to 500,000 distinct CDR3 sequences, 15% to 20% of which appear only once. The specimen sequenced was naive T cells sorted from blood. These receptors were taken from a man aged 50 to 59 in good health.

The chain combines TRBV27 with TRBJ2-3; D tentatively fits TRBD1 or TRBD2 (5 bases each). V was pared by 5 bases and J by 0 bases, with 15 bases between. The CDR3 sequence is 16 residues long. CDR1 is MNHEY, CDR2 SMNVEV, per germline (reference sequence). CDR3 in DNA: TGTGCCAGCAGTCTAGCCGGGACGCCTAGCACAGATACGCAGTATTTT. It codes for CASSLAGTPSTDTQYF.

At least ten counts were recorded for this clonotype. The chain uses TRBV10-3 and TRBJ1-2, with TRBD1 matching 9 bases. Trimming at V came to 2 bases and at J to 8 bases, leaving 6 bases not matched to a gene. CDR3 size: 14 residues. The germline V gene encodes CDR1 ENHRY and CDR2 SYGVKD. CDR3 loop: CAISERDRDSGYTF. Written as DNA, the CDR3 is TGTGCCATCAGTGAGAGGGACAGGGACTCCGGCTACACCTTC.

This clonotype was counted at least ten times. The chain has TRBV20-1 and TRBJ1-1; 8 nucleotides line up with TRBD1. Losses at the gene ends were 6 bases for V and 6 bases for J; bases not matched to a gene: 12. The CDR3 loop spans 14 amino acids. Germline-derived CDR1 and CDR2 are DFQATT and SNEGSKA (reference sequence). The CDR3 loop is CSASNQGAMAEAFF. The CDR3 DNA sequence: TGCAGTGCCTCGAACCAGGGGGCGATGGCTGAAGCTTTCTTT.

This clonotype has a count of ten or more. The rearrangement joins TRBV10-3 to TRBJ2-1; D not resolved. Trimming pared 0 bases from V and 10 bases from J, leaving 10 bases between. Germline V gives CDR1 ENHRY, CDR2 SYGVKD. CDR3 length: 13 residues. The CDR3 DNA is TGTGCCATCAGTGAGTCCCCCGGGCGGGAGCAGTTCTTC. Translating gives CAISESPGREQFF.